The T cell receptor beta chain described here comes from a study of shared clonotypes between healthy human individuals. On the study more broadly: Donors, aged 18 to 49, were a couple of women and a few men.

Donors included only healthy HIV-negative adults lacking recent acute infections or vaccinations. Germline V gene lookup returns CDR1 SGHTA and CDR2 FQGNSA. This CDR3 is 15 amino acids long. The V and J ends lost 1 base and 2 bases, in that order; junction bases with no gene match: 5. Turning to this clone: Its specificity is unknown.

The protocol was immunoSEQ multiplex PCR, while the TCRdb copy is restricted to in-frame clones and leaves out a portion. This repertoire shows about 1 million clones, approximately 76% found once; its top ten account for about 1.5%. Study-wide results and caveats: In the sorted subsets, rarefaction showed sequencing was incomplete despite large depth.

Sequencing was done on a sample of memory CD4+ T cells sorted from blood. Noted subset: CD45RA-negative fraction. The receptor was isolated from a man aged 18 to 29 in good health. This chain connects TRBV7-2 to TRBJ2-7; 7 positions agree with TRBD2. The CDR3 coding sequence is TGTGCCAGCAGCTTAGGTGGCAGCGGGACCTACGAGCAGTACTTC. This translates into CASSLGGSGTYEQYF. The full variable domain, rest sourced from reference TRBV7-2 and TRBJ2-7, is GAGVSQSPSNKVTEKGKDVELRCDPISGHTALYWYRQSLGQGLEFLIYFQGNSAPDKSGLPSDRFSAERTGGSVSTLTIQRTQQEDSAVYLCASSLGGSGTYEQYFGPGTRLTVT.